The 22 T cell receptor beta chains in this list originate from one sample, sequenced in a study of cytomegalovirus exposure and HLA in healthy donors. PCR involved 60 Vbeta and 13 Jbeta primers. The repertoire was sequenced with immunoSEQ multiplex PCR; TCRdb's copy has only in-frame clones and lacks some. The data show 130,000 to 150,000 clones, with about four fifths seen just once and under 6% held by the top ten. The sample consisted of PBMCs. These TCRs come from a man between 40 and 49 years old in good health and CMV-seronegative.

This rearrangement joins TRBV6-5 to TRBJ1-5, with TRBD1 identical over 9 bases. J gave up 1 base and V 5 bases, and 3 bases lay outside the gene matches. The germline V gene encodes CDR1 MNHEY and CDR2 SVGAGI. This CDR3 is built from 15 residues. The CDR3 protein is CASSQDRGSNQPQHF. As DNA, the CDR3 is TGTGCCAGCAGTCAGGACAGGGGAAGCAATCAGCCCCAGCATTTT.

The chain uses TRBV28 and TRBJ2-5; possible D gene TRBD2, 6 bases. Deletions cut 2 bases from V and 10 bases from J, with 14 bases between. This CDR3 is built from 13 residues. Germline V lookup: CDR1 MDHEN, CDR2 SYDVKM. CDR3 sequence: CASSLRRGGHQYF. The CDR3 DNA reads TGTGCCAGCAGTTTAAGGCGGGGCGGGCACCAGTACTTC.

The V call is TRBV19, the J call TRBJ2-2, with 13 bases fitting TRBD2. The CDR3 runs to 14 residues. The J segment lost 9 bases and the V segment lost 10 bases, leaving 8 bases of the junction unmatched. Germline V gene sequence: CDR1 LNHDA, CDR2 SQIVND (reference sequence). CDR3 coding DNA: TGTGCCACCCAACTAGCGGGGGGGCCCAGGGAGCTGTTTTTT. It yields the protein CATQLAGGPRELFF. Together with reference TRBV19 and TRBJ2-2, the CDR3 gives the full variable domain: DGGITQSPKYLFRKEGQNVTLSCEQNLNHDAMYWYRQDPGQGLRLIYYSQIVNDFQKGDIAEGYSVSREKKESFPLTVTSAQKNPTAFYLCATQLAGGPRELFFGEGSRLTVL.

The chain recombines TRBV11-2 with TRBJ2-2; 8 bases fit TRBD1. Germline trimming cut 0 bases from V and 7 bases from J; bases unmatched to any gene: 4. Per germline, CDR1 SGHAT and CDR2 FQNNGV. The CDR3 has 15 amino acids. Written as DNA, the CDR3 is TGTGCCAGCAGCTTAGAGCGGACAGGGAGCGGGGAGCTGTTTTTT. Its protein is CASSLERTGSGELFF.

This clone has a handful of counts. The chain recombines TRBV5-1 with TRBJ1-6; D is possibly TRBD1 (6 bases). This CDR3 spans 15 amino acids. The germline V and J ends were trimmed by 2 bases and 7 bases, with 13 bases remaining between them. CDR1 SGHRS and CDR2 YFSETQ come from the germline V gene. In DNA form, the CDR3 reads TGCGCCAGCAGCTTACGGACAGCTGAGAATTCACCCCTCCACTTT. It encodes CASSLRTAENSPLHF.

For the CDR3, the DNA is TGTGCCAGCAAGGGGGGCAATCAGCCCCAGCATTTT. As protein: CASKGGNQPQHF. The chain uses TRBV6-5 and TRBJ1-5; possible D gene TRBD1, 6 bases. The germline V gene has CDR1 MNHEY and CDR2 SVGAGI. V was cut by 7 bases and J by 2 bases, with 6 bases left in between. The CDR3 consists of 12 residues.

The rearrangement joins TRBV6-6 to TRBJ2-4; a weak D match, TRBD2 (7 bases). Germline V gene lookup returns CDR1 MNHNY and CDR2 SVGAGI (reference sequence). The CDR3 has 10 residues. The CDR3 spells CAGGGDIQYF. The CDR3 DNA sequence: TGTGCTGGGGGGGGCGACATTCAGTACTTC.

The chain has TRBV25-1 and TRBJ2-3; no clear D gene. From germline, CDR1 is MGHDK and CDR2 SYGVNS. Trimming shortened V by 1 base and J by 1 base, and 6 bases separated the two germline ends. CDR3 length: 14 residues. CDR3 nucleotides: TGTGCCAGCAGTGAATCATTCCGCACAGATACGCAGTATTTT. Its translation: CASSESFRTDTQYF.

This chain connects TRBV14 to TRBJ1-3, with D maybe TRBD1 (6 bases). Germline V gene sequence: CDR1 SGHDN, CDR2 FVKESK. The CDR3 has 17 residues. V was pared by 3 bases and J by 0 bases, with 15 bases between. In DNA form, the CDR3 reads TGTGCCAGCAGCCACCCCGGCAGGGGCCACTCTGGAAACACCATATATTTT. It codes for CASSHPGRGHSGNTIYF. Complete variable domain (other parts from reference TRBV14 and TRBJ1-3): EAGVTQFPSHSVIEKGQTVTLRCDPISGHDNLYWYRRVMGKEIKFLLHFVKESKQDESGMPNNRFLAERTGGTYSTLKVQPAELEDSGVYFCASSHPGRGHSGNTIYFGEGSWLTVV.

The chain carries TRBV5-1 and TRBJ2-7; tentative D call: TRBD2 (6 bases). The germline V gene has CDR1 SGHRS and CDR2 YFSETQ. The CDR3 extends over 13 amino acids. The ends were cut back, 0 bases at V and 6 bases at J, with 10 bases in the middle. CDR3 sequence (DNA): TGCGCCAGCAGCTTGGCGGTCGGGAGCGAGCAGTACTTC. Its protein is CASSLAVGSEQYF. The full variable domain, its missing parts supplied by reference TRBV5-1 and TRBJ2-7, is KAGVTQTPRYLIKTRGQQVTLSCSPISGHRSVSWYQQTPGQGLQFLFEYFSETQRNKGNFPGRFSGRQFSNSRSEMNVSTLELGDSALYLCASSLAVGSEQYFGPGTRLTVT.

The chain has TRBV7-8 and TRBJ2-2; 7 positions match TRBD1. The length of the CDR3 is 15 residues. Looked up from germline, CDR1 is SGHVS and CDR2 is FQNEAQ. J was trimmed by 1 base and V by 5 bases; bases with no gene match: 4. This chain's CDR3 is CASSLGTVNTGELFF. The CDR3, as DNA: TGTGCCAGCAGCCTTGGGACAGTGAACACCGGGGAGCTGTTTTTT.

This sequence joins TRBV4-3 and TRBJ2-5, with D perhaps matching TRBD2 (5 bases). Germline loops: CDR1 LGHNA, CDR2 YSLEER. V dropped 4 bases and J dropped 3 bases, with 9 bases sitting between them. The CDR3 totals 13 residues. The CDR3 DNA reads TGCGCCAGCAGCCTCCAACTAGAAGAGACCCAGTACTTC. This gives the protein CASSLQLEETQYF.

The chain couples TRBV19 to TRBJ2-1, with 9 bases that match TRBD1. Trimming removed 7 bases from V and 4 bases from J; junction bases left unmatched: 11. The CDR3 loop spans 16 amino acids. Germline V gene lookup returns CDR1 LNHDA and CDR2 SQIVND (reference sequence). In DNA, the CDR3 is TGTGCCAGTACGGGCCGGGGGACAGGGACTTACAATGAGCAGTTCTTC. It translates to CASTGRGTGTYNEQFF.

The chain joins TRBV5-6 to TRBJ1-3; the D is unclear. The germline V and J ends were trimmed by 1 base and 0 bases, with 8 bases remaining between them. The CDR3 covers 15 residues. Germline CDR1 and CDR2: SGHDT and YYEEEE. The CDR3 nucleotides read TGTGCCAGCAGCTTGCCGGGTACCTCTGGAAACACCATATATTTT. As protein: CASSLPGTSGNTIYF.

A few counts support this clone. The genes are TRBV25-1 and TRBJ1-2; unclear D gene. From germline, CDR1 is MGHDK and CDR2 SYGVNS. The CDR3 covers 13 residues. V was pared by 2 bases and J by 4 bases, with 8 bases between. CDR3 nucleotides: TGTGCCAGCAGTGAAGAGGCAGCCTATGGCTACACCTTC. Protein sequence: CASSEEAAYGYTF.

CDR3 sequence reads: CASSLTQNTEAFF. In DNA form, the CDR3 reads TGTGCCAGCAGCCTAACCCAGAACACTGAAGCTTTCTTT. This rearrangement joins TRBV27 to TRBJ1-1; D gene ambiguous. The CDR3 is 13 amino acids. Germline CDR1 reads MNHEY; CDR2 reads SMNVEV (reference sequence). Trimming removed 6 bases at V and 1 base at J, with 9 bases between.

This sequence joins TRBV10-2 and TRBJ1-1, with 7 bases matching TRBD1. Trimming cost V 8 bases and J 2 bases; bases outside gene matches: 5. The CDR3 is 13 residues long. The germline CDR1 and CDR2 sequences are WSHSY and SAAADI. The CDR3: CASQTGFNTEAFF. CDR3 DNA: TGCGCCAGCCAGACAGGGTTTAACACTGAAGCTTTCTTT.

The rearrangement joins TRBV7-2 to TRBJ2-1, with 8 bases fitting TRBD2. Germline V gives CDR1 SGHTA, CDR2 FQGNSA. After removal of 4 bases from V and 2 bases from J, the junction contained 1 base not matched to a gene. This CDR3 region has 14 residues. Here the CDR3 DNA reads TGTGCCAGCAGCTCGGGACTAGCCTACAATGAGCAGTTCTTC. Amino acids: CASSSGLAYNEQFF.

The genes are TRBV11-2 and TRBJ2-3; 11 bases line up with TRBD2. Trimming took 4 bases from V and 1 from J; bases not matched to a gene: 4. Germline V CDR1 and CDR2: SGHAT, FQNNGV. The CDR3 spans 16 residues. DNA of the CDR3: TGTGCCAGCAGCTCTACTAGCGGGGGCCGCACAGATACGCAGTATTTT. The encoded protein is CASSSTSGGRTDTQYF.

V is TRBV10-1 and J is TRBJ1-6; the match to TRBD1 covers 7 bases. V shed 3 bases and J 2 bases; nucleotides not matched to a gene: 1. CDR3 size: 15 residues. From germline, CDR1 is WNHNN and CDR2 SYGVQD (reference sequence). The chain's CDR3 is CASSEGTAYNSPLHF. For the CDR3, the DNA is TGCGCCAGCAGTGAAGGGACAGCCTATAATTCACCCCTCCACTTT.

The genes are TRBV4-2 and TRBJ1-6; no clear D. CDR3 size: 17 residues. V lost 4 bases to trimming and J lost 3 bases, with 16 bases between them. Germline CDR1 reads LGHNA; CDR2 reads YNFKEQ. The CDR3: CASSPPVEGDYNSPLHF. CDR3 nucleotide sequence: TGTGCCAGCAGCCCCCCGGTCGAGGGCGACTATAATTCACCCCTCCACTTT.

The gene calls are TRBV2 and TRBJ2-5; possibly TRBD1 for D (6 bases). Trimming removed 6 bases at V and 0 bases at J, with 11 bases between. The germline gives CDR1 SNHLY, CDR2 FYNNEI. The CDR3 has 14 residues. The CDR3 DNA follows: TGTGCCAGCAGAGGACAGAACTACCAAGAGACCCAGTACTTC. Amino acid sequence: CASRGQNYQETQYF.